The present TCR beta chain was sequenced within a study of blood T cells in healthy people across ages (dated by TCRdb to about 2015). As for the study more broadly: In model experiments, roughly one uniquely barcoded TCR beta cDNA molecule per two T cells was captured by template switching. The study measured age-related changes in TCR beta repertoire diversity using deep sequencing normalized with unique cDNA molecular identifiers. Donors were grouped into four age groups: young (average approximately 15 years), middle-aged (around 39), aged (62) and long-lived (approximately 78). To avoid experimental bias, donors of different ages were distributed randomly across sequencing lanes. Two additional independent replicas of 1 million unique cDNA reads from the same blood draw were analyzed for two donors (one aged 18 to 30 and one aged 80 or older).

The library was obtained by 5' RACE. Reads for this sample came from an Illumina HiSeq 2500. The second PCR ran for roughly 7 to 12 cycles and used a J-beta primer mix along with a sample-barcoded 5' primer. A template-switch 5' adaptor carrying 12 random nucleotides introduced a unique molecular identifier onto each TCR beta cDNA molecule. Each sample yielded at least 2.5 million CDR3-containing paired-end reads. The Mint cDNA synthesis kit, primed by a TRBC-specific oligonucleotide, was used to synthesize first-strand cDNA from all RNA. Following uracil-DNA glycosylase treatment, a first 18-cycle PCR with universal primers M1SS and BC2_uni_R was performed on all cDNA. The authors' pipeline ran thus. Each sample was normalized by randomly selecting 1 million high-quality reads, each carrying a distinct molecular identifier. Reads with shared molecular identifiers were discarded instead of being binned into consensus sequences. CDR3 identification, clonotype clustering and error correction used MiTCR with a Q25 quality threshold and the strictest error-elimination algorithm. Lower-bound total TCR beta diversity was estimated with a nonparametric unseen species model using Euler transformation. The raw public data were reprocessed by TCRdb itself: fastp quality trimming at Q25, MiXCR clonotype calling, in-frame beta chains only. Each entry merges the rows of one CDR3 protein and shows their most common DNA and genes. In this record, the V and J calls reflect TCRdb's handling and not the investigators' own analysis. The sample has some 640,000 distinct CDR3 sequences on record, approximately 30% of them singletons. The top ten clonotypes cover about 15% of the sample.

As concerns this clonotype: Its antigen remains undetermined. One base away there is no much larger clone; base qualities are not given.

Study-level results and caveats: Observed TCR beta diversity per million T cells fell roughly linearly with age, and a significant reduction was already apparent by age approximately 41. Donor CMV infection status was unknown, potentially confounding age-related changes in expanded clonotypes. Compared with the aged group, more naive CD4+ T cells, fewer expanded clones and increased TCR diversity were shown by the long-lived group, suggesting age selection. Bulk unsorted PBMC profiling prevented conclusive comparison of naive and antigen-experienced compartments. Estimates of total diversity based on one million sequenced T cells were regarded as lower bounds and as underestimates. The percentage of naive T cells measured by flow cytometry correlated strongly with observed TCR beta diversity.

Donors were a few dozen systemically healthy Caucasian individuals from Russia aged 6 to 90 years. Approximately 9.7 milliliters of peripheral blood were drawn from each donor into EDTA-treated Vacutainer tubes. Ficoll-Paque density-gradient centrifugation was used to isolate PBMCs, with at least 6.5 million obtained per sample. Total RNA, at least 6 micrograms per sample, was extracted from PBMCs with Trizol reagent. The percentages of naive CD45RAhigh/CD27high T cells were determined by flow cytometry on a PBMC aliquot from every donor. The CDR3, cysteine through phenylalanine, is 18 amino acids long. The retained sequence is limited to the CDR3, 54 bases, with the frame set at the first base. V lost 3 bases and J lost 3 bases, and the count of bases not matched to a germline gene is 11. The germline V gene gives CDR1 as SGDLS and CDR2 as YYNGEE.

The chain is encoded by TRBV9 joined to TRBJ2-3; TRBD2 agrees with 12 junctional bases. The specimen sequenced was blood. The sequence came from a woman aged 80 or over in good health. DNA sequence: TGTGCCAGCAGCGACCAGCACCCAGGACTAGCGGGGACAGATACGCAGTATTTT. It is translated as CASSDQHPGLAGTDTQYF.